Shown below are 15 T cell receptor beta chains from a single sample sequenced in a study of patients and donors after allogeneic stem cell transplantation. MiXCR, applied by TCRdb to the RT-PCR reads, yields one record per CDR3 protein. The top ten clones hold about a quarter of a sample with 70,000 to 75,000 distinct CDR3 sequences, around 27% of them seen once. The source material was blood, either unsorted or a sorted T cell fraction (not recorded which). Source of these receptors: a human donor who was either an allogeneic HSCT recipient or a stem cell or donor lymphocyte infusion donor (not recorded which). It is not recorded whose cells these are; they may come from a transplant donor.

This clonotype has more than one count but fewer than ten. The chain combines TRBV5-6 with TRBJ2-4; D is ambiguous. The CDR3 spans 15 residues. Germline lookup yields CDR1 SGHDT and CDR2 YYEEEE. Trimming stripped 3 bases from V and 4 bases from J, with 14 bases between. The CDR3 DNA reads TGTGCCAGCAGCTCAATTTTCGACATGAAAAACATTCAGTACTTC. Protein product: CASSSIFDMKNIQYF.

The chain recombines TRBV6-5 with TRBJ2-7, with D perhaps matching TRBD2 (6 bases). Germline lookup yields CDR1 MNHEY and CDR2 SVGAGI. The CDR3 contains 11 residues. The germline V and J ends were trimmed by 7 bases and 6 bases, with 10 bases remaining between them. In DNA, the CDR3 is TGTGCCAGCACCCTGGGGGGCGAGCAGTACTTC. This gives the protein CASTLGGEQYF.

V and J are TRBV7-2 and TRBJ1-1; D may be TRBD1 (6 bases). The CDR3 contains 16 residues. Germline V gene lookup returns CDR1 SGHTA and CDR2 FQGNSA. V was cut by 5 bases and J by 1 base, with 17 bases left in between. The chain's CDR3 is CASSIAGTMGNTEAFF. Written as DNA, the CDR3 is TGTGCCAGCAGCATCGCCGGGACAATGGGGAACACTGAAGCTTTCTTT.

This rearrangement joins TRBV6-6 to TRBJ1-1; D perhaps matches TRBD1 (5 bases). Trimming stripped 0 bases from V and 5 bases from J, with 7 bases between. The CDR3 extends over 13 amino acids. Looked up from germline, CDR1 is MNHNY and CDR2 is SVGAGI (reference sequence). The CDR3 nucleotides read TGTGCCAGCAGTTACTCGGGACCAACTGAAGCTTTCTTT. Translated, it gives CASSYSGPTEAFF.

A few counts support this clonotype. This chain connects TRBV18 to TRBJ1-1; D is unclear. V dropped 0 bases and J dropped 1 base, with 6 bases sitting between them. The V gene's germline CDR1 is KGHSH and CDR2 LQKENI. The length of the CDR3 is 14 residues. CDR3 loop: CASSPPAANTEAFF. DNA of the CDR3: TGTGCCAGCTCACCACCGGCGGCGAACACTGAAGCTTTCTTT.

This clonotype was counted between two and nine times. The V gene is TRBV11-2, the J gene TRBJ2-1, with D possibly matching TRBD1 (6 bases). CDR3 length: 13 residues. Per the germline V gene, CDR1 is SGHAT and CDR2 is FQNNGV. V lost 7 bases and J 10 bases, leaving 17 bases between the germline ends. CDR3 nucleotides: TGTGCCAGCACCCCCGTGGTAGGACAGGAGCAGTTCTTC. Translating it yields CASTPVVGQEQFF. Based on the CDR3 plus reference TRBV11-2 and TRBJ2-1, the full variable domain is EAGVAQSPRYKIIEKRQSVAFWCNPISGHATLYWYQQILGQGPKLLIQFQNNGVVDDSQLPKDRFSAERLKGVDSTLKIQPAKLEDSAVYLCASTPVVGQEQFFGPGTRLTVL.

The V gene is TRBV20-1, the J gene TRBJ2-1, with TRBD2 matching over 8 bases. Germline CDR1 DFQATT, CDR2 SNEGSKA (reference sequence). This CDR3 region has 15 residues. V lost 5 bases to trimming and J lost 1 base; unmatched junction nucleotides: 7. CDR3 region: CSARSGGPSYNEQFF. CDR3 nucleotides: TGCAGTGCTCGGTCGGGGGGGCCTTCCTACAATGAGCAGTTCTTC.

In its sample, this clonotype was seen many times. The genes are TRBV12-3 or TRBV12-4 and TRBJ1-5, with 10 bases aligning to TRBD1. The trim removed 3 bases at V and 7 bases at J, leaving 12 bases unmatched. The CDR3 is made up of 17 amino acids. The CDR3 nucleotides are TGTGCCAGCAGTTTTATCCTAGGGGACAGGGGTCAACAGCCCCAGCATTTT. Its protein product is CASSFILGDRGQQPQHF.

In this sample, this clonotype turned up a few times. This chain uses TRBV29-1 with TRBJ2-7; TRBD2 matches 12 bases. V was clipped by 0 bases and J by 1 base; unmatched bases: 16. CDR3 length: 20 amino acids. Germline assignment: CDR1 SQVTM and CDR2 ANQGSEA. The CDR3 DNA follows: TGCAGCGTTGAAGATCTTGTCTCCGCTAGCGGGAGGGCCGGGTCCTACGAGCAGTACTTC. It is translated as CSVEDLVSASGRAGSYEQYF.

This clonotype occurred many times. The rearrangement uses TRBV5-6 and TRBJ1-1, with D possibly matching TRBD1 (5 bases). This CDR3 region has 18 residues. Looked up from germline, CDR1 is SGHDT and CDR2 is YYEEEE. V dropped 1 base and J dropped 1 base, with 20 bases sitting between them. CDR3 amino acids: CASSLMFLGGTGNTEAFF. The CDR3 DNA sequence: TGTGCCAGCAGCTTGATGTTTCTAGGCGGGACCGGGAACACTGAAGCTTTCTTT.

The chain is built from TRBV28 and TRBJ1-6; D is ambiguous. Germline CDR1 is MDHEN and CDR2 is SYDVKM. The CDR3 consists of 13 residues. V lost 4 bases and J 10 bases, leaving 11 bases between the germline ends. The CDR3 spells CASSYTPYSPLHF. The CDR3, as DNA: TGTGCCAGCAGTTACACACCCTACTCACCCCTCCACTTT.

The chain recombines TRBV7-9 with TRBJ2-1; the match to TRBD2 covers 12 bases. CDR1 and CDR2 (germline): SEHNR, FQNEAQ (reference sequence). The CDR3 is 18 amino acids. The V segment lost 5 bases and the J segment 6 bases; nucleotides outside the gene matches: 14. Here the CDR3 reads CASSDTSGRRSGSNEQFF. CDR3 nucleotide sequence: TGTGCCAGCAGCGACACTAGCGGGAGGCGGTCGGGGAGCAATGAGCAGTTCTTC.

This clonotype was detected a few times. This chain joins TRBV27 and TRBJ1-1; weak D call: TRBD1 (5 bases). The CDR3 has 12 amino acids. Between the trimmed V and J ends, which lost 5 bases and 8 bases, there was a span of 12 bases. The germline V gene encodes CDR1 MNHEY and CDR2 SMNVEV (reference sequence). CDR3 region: CASSLVGGEAFF. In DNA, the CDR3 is TGTGCCAGCAGTCTAGTGGGGGGGGAAGCTTTCTTT.

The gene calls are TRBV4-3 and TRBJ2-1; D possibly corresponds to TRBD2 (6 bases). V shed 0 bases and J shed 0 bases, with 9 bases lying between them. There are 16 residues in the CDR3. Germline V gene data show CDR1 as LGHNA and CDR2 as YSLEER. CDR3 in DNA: TGCGCCAGCAGCCAAGATCAGCGGGTCTCCTACAATGAGCAGTTCTTC. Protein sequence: CASSQDQRVSYNEQFF.

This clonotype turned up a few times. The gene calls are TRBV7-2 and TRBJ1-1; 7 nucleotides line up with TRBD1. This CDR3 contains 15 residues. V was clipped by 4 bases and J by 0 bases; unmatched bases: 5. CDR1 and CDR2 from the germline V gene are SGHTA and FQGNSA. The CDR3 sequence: CASSSKGAMNTEAFF. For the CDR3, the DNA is TGTGCCAGCAGCTCGAAGGGGGCGATGAACACTGAAGCTTTCTTT.